These T cell receptor beta chains were read from a single sample in a study of blood T cell repertoires in COVID-19. TCRdb keeps only in-frame clones here, not all; method: immunoSEQ multiplex PCR. Among 250,000 to 300,000 clones, approximately 81% were seen once, and the ten largest hold under 8%. Sequencing input: PBMCs or T cells enriched from blood (not recorded which). The receptor set was obtained from a woman aged 45-65 years who had been exposed to COVID-19. CDR3s include the opening cysteine and the closing phenylalanine or tryptophan. Each record gives: J gene, D gene, V gene, clone size, CDR3 DNA, CDR3 protein. D genes are given only for firm matches. Size values are once, few and many counts, or a class for expanded clones, and some rows have none.

>TRBJ1-2|.|TRBV19|.
TGTGCCAGTAGTATAGGAGGACAGCAAAGAATGGTCTATGGCTACACCTTC
CASSIGGQQRMVYGYTF
>TRBJ2-7|.|TRBV5-6|.
TGTGCCAGCAGCTTGGCACTAACAGGGTGGGACTACGAGCAGTACTTC
CASSLALTGWDYEQYF
>TRBJ2-7|.|TRBV6-2/TRBV6-3|.
TGTGCCAGCAGTTACAGAGGTGATAGCTCCTACGAGCAGTACTTC
CASSYRGDSSYEQYF
>TRBJ2-3|TRBD1|TRBV5-1|.
TGCGCCAGCAGCTCGGGACAGGGGAAGACAGATACGCAGTATTTT
CASSSGQGKTDTQYF
>TRBJ1-3|.|TRBV2|once
TGTGCCAGCAGTGAGGACAGTAGAAACTCTGGAAACACCATATATTTT
CASSEDSRNSGNTIYF
>TRBJ1-3|.|TRBV12-3/TRBV12-4|.
TGTGCCAGCAGCAGGGTGTCGGGAAACACCATATATTTT
CASSRVSGNTIYF
>TRBJ1-1|.|TRBV18|.
TGTGCCAGCTCACCGGGGACACCCGCTGGGGCTTTCTTT
CASSPGTPAGAFF
>TRBJ2-2|TRBD2|TRBV7-8|.
TGTGCCAGCAGCCGCATACCGGGACTAGCGGGTTTCTACACCGGGGAGCTGTTTTTT
CASSRIPGLAGFYTGELFF
>TRBJ1-1|.|TRBV12-3/TRBV12-4|.
TGTGCCAGCAGACAAGGACTAGTCGAAGCTTTCTTT
CASRQGLVEAFF
>TRBJ2-5|.|TRBV5-1|.
TGCGCCAGCAGCAGAGGGGAGACCCAGTACTTC
CASSRGETQYF
>TRBJ1-2|.|TRBV3-1/TRBV3-2|.
TGTGCCAGCAGCCAAGCCCCCAGGGCAGGAGGCTACACCTTC
CASSQAPRAGGYTF
>TRBJ1-5|TRBD1|TRBV28|once
TGTGCCAGTCACGGTCGGCAGGGGGTAGCTCAGCCCCAGCATTTT
CASHGRQGVAQPQHF
>TRBJ1-2|.|TRBV5-4|.
TGTGCCAGCAGCCTCAAAGGGACTGCGGGAGGCTACACCTTC
CASSLKGTAGGYTF
>TRBJ1-2|TRBD1|TRBV13|.
TGTGCCAGCAGCTTAGGGACAGGGGGCGATGGCTACACCTTC
CASSLGTGGDGYTF
>TRBJ1-2|.|TRBV2|.
TGTGCCAGCAGTGTGGTAGCCCTCTATGGCTACACCTTC
CASSVVALYGYTF
>TRBJ2-7|.|TRBV20-1|.
TGCAGTGCGAGTCAGGCTGCCGAGCAGTACTTC
CSASQAAEQYF
>TRBJ2-3|TRBD2|TRBV7-9|.
TGTGCCAGCAGCTTTAGCGGGCCTAGCACAGATACGCAGTATTTT
CASSFSGPSTDTQYF
>TRBJ1-2|.|TRBV12-3/TRBV12-4|.
TGTGCCAGCAGTTTAGGCGGGGTGGGCGGCTACACCTTC
CASSLGGVGGYTF
>TRBJ1-1|.|TRBV5-1|.
TGCGCCAGCAGCTTGGCCAGGGGCTCGGCTGAAGCTTTCTTT
CASSLARGSAEAFF
>TRBJ1-6|TRBD1|TRBV3-1/TRBV3-2|.
TGTGCCAGCAGCCATAGGGGACAGCGTTCGAAGTCACCCCTCCACTTT
CASSHRGQRSKSPLHF
>TRBJ1-4|.|TRBV7-6|.
TGTGCCAGCAGCGTAGACAAAAAAGGGACAACCGCAACTAATGAAAAACTGTTTTTT
CASSVDKKGTTATNEKLFF
>TRBJ1-1|.|TRBV20-1|.
TGCAGTGTCCGGGTGAACACTGAAGCTTTCTTT
CSVRVNTEAFF
>TRBJ2-1|.|TRBV5-6|.
TGTGCCAGCAGCTTCCAGATTGGGGCTAGTTCCTACAATGAGCAGTTCTTC
CASSFQIGASSYNEQFF
>TRBJ2-3|.|TRBV19|.
TGTGCCAGTAGTATAGCTCGAGATACGCAGTATTTT
CASSIARDTQYF
>TRBJ1-2|.|TRBV7-9|.
TGTGCCAGCTACCGGGGGGACCACTATGGCTACACCTTC
CASYRGDHYGYTF
>TRBJ2-1|TRBD2|TRBV6-5|.
TGTGCCATCGGACTAGCGGGCTACAATGAGCAGTTCTTC
CAIGLAGYNEQFF
>TRBJ1-5|.|TRBV7-6|.
TGTGCCAGCAGCTTAGATCAGTATCAGCCCCAGCATTTT
CASSLDQYQPQHF
>TRBJ2-3|.|TRBV6-2/TRBV6-3|.
TGTGCCAGCAGTTACTCGACGTGGTCCAGCGGCACAGATACGCAGTATTTT
CASSYSTWSSGTDTQYF